This T cell receptor (beta chain) was identified during a study of T cells in Graves' hyperthyroidism and ophthalmopathy. About the research overall: Blood from the periphery was taken at initial diagnosis, before any treatment.

Researchers took RNA transcripts and amplified the TCR beta CDR3 regions from them. TCR CDR3 regions were first amplified by RT-PCR with HTBI primers. TCRdb called the multiplex PCR reads again in MiXCR, with one record for every CDR3 protein. The table includes 350,000 or so distinct CDR3 sequences, about a sixth detected once. The CDR3 spans 14 residues. Trimming removed 4 bases from V and 2 bases from J, with 12 bases in between. This clonotype was observed at least ten times. This chain uses TRBV12-3 or TRBV12-4 with TRBJ2-7; D is ambiguous. The clonotype was recovered from a woman in her 30s with Graves' hyperthyroidism that later progressed to Graves' ophthalmopathy. Sequenced sample: blood. In DNA form, the CDR3 reads TGTGCCAGCAGTTCCCCGTACGGAACCTACGAGCAGTACTTC. Translating gives CASSSPYGTYEQYF.